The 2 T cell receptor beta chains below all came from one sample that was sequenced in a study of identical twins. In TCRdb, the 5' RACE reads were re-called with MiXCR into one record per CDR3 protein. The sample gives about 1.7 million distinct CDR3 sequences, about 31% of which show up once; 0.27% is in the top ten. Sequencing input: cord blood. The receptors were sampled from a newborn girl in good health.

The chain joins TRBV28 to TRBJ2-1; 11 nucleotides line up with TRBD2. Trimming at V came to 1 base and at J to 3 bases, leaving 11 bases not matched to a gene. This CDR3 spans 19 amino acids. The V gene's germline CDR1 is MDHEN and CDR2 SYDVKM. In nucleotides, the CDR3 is TGTGCCAGCAGTTTATTAAGTAGCGGGAGGGCCCCTTTCTACAATGAGCAGTTCTTC. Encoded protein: CASSLLSSGRAPFYNEQFF.

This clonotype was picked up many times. CDR3 nucleotides: TGTGCCAGCAGCTTGTCTAGCGGGAGGGTGTATAATGAGCAGTTCTTC. Encoded protein: CASSLSSGRVYNEQFF. The V call is TRBV7-2, the J call TRBJ2-1; 12 nucleotides align to TRBD2. The CDR3 is 16 residues long. CDR1 and CDR2 from the germline V gene are SGHTA and FQGNSA. Unmatched junction bases numbered 7, after V lost 3 bases and J lost 7 bases.